These 21 T cell receptor beta chains originate from one sample sequenced in a study of siplizumab effects on memory and regulatory T cells. Data came from immunoSEQ multiplex PCR; TCRdb stores just in-frame clones and leaves some out. The sample consists of some 100,000 clones, about 92% of them appearing once. The specimen was Tregs sorted from blood. Receptors were obtained from a human donor in good health.

The chain links TRBV6-4 to TRBJ2-1; 7 bases agree with TRBD2. With V trimmed by 7 bases and J by 6 bases, 6 bases remained unmatched. This CDR3 region has 13 residues. Germline V lookup: CDR1 MRHNA, CDR2 SNTAGT. The CDR3 DNA is TGTGCCAGCATCTCGGGACTACGCAATGAGCAGTTCTTC. Translation: CASISGLRNEQFF.

V is TRBV18 and J is TRBJ2-5; 7 bases are shared with TRBD2. The V gene end was trimmed by 1 base and the J gene end by 4 bases; junction bases not matched to a gene: 6. Germline values: CDR1 KGHSH, CDR2 LQKENI. This CDR3 has 15 residues. The CDR3 region has the DNA TGTGCCAGCTCACCACGTGGGAGGGCCGGAGAGACCCAGTACTTC. This sequence encodes CASSPRGRAGETQYF.

The rearrangement joins TRBV27 to TRBJ2-1; 9 nucleotides line up with TRBD2. Germline V gene lookup returns CDR1 MNHEY and CDR2 SMNVEV (reference sequence). There are 16 residues in the CDR3. J gave up 0 bases and V 6 bases, and 6 bases lay outside the gene matches. This CDR3 reads CASSHLAGSSYNEQFF. The CDR3 region has the DNA TGTGCCAGCAGCCACCTAGCGGGGAGCTCCTACAATGAGCAGTTCTTC.

This clone was counted between two and nine times. The rearrangement links TRBV5-1 to TRBJ2-1; 7 bases map to TRBD2. V shed 2 bases and J 7 bases; nucleotides not matched to a gene: 9. This CDR3 region has 15 residues. CDR1 SGHRS and CDR2 YFSETQ come from the germline V gene. This chain's CDR3 is CASSFGGGRGNEQFF. CDR3 in DNA: TGCGCCAGCAGCTTCGGCGGCGGGAGAGGTAATGAGCAGTTCTTC.

CDR3 coding DNA: TGCGCCAGCAGCCAAGCCCACACGCTAGACATCTCCACCGGGGAGCTGTTTTTT. Translating it yields CASSQAHTLDISTGELFF. J is TRBJ2-2 and V is TRBV4-1; D unresolved. CDR1 is MGHRA and CDR2 is YSYEKL in the germline V gene. This CDR3 is 18 amino acids long. The V end lost 1 base, the J end lost 4 bases, and 19 bases lay between the germline ends.

The chain has TRBV5-6 and TRBJ1-2, with 10 nucleotides matching TRBD1. CDR1 and CDR2 from the germline V gene are SGHDT and YYEEEE. This CDR3 comprises 16 residues. V shed 2 bases and J 2 bases; nucleotides not matched to a gene: 6. CDR3 nucleotides: TGTGCCAGCAGCTTTGTTAGGACAGGGGGGAACTATGGCTACACCTTC. Protein product: CASSFVRTGGNYGYTF.

The chain combines TRBV2 with TRBJ1-1; D gene uncertain. The CDR3 runs 13 residues. CDR1 is SNHLY and CDR2 is FYNNEI in the germline V gene. The V end lost 6 bases, the J end lost 1 base, and 9 bases lay between the germline ends. As DNA, the CDR3 is TGTGCCAGCAGGGGCCGTACGAACACTGAAGCTTTCTTT. This sequence encodes CASRGRTNTEAFF. Drawing the rest from reference TRBV2 and TRBJ1-1, the complete variable domain is EPEVTQTPSHQVTQMGQEVILRCVPISNHLYFYWYRQILGQKVEFLVSFYNNEISEKSEIFDDQFSVERPDGSNFTLKIRSTKLEDSAMYFCASRGRTNTEAFFGQGTRLTVV.

The CDR3 loop reads CASSFDPNYEQYF. CDR3 nucleotide sequence: TGTGCCAGCAGCTTCGATCCAAACTACGAGCAGTACTTC. The rearrangement joins TRBV11-1 to TRBJ2-7; no clear D gene. Trimming pared 3 bases from V and 3 bases from J, leaving 9 bases between. The CDR3 length is 13 residues. CDR1 SGHAT and CDR2 FQDESV come from the germline V gene (reference sequence). Drawing the rest from reference TRBV11-1 and TRBJ2-7, the complete variable domain is EAEVAQSPRYKITEKSQAVAFWCDPISGHATLYWYRQILGQGPELLVQFQDESVVDDSQLPKDRFSAERLKGVDSTLKIQPAELGDSAMYLCASSFDPNYEQYFGPGTRLTVT.

This chain joins TRBV2 and TRBJ1-1; no definite D call. Between the trimmed V and J ends, which lost 8 bases and 5 bases, there was a span of 15 bases. Germline lookup yields CDR1 SNHLY and CDR2 FYNNEI. The CDR3 loop spans 13 amino acids. DNA of the CDR3: TGTGCCAGCCTGGCCGAGGGTATTACTGAAGCTTTCTTT. This sequence encodes CASLAEGITEAFF.

The rearrangement links TRBV2 to TRBJ1-2; no firm D call. CDR1 and CDR2 (germline): SNHLY, FYNNEI. V lost 3 bases, J lost 4 bases, and 9 bases lay in between. The CDR3 runs 13 residues. The CDR3 DNA is TGTGCCAGCAGTGATACACCAAGCTATGGCTACACCTTC. Translated: CASSDTPSYGYTF.

CDR3 DNA: TGTGCCAGTAGTATAGACAGGGGGGTCGACAATGAGCAGTTCTTC. Translation: CASSIDRGVDNEQFF. V and J are TRBV19 and TRBJ2-1; the D gene is possibly TRBD1 (7 bases). Germline V lookup: CDR1 LNHDA, CDR2 SQIVND (reference sequence). The germline V and J ends were trimmed by 0 bases and 5 bases, with 11 bases remaining between them. The CDR3 runs to 15 residues.

J is TRBJ2-3 and V is TRBV27, with D hard to call. This CDR3 contains 13 residues. Germline V lookup: CDR1 MNHEY, CDR2 SMNVEV (reference sequence). V lost 3 bases to trimming and J lost 7 bases, with 11 bases between them. The CDR3 is CASSLVPRNTQYF. The DNA for the CDR3 is TGTGCCAGCAGTTTGGTCCCGCGCAATACGCAGTATTTT.

This clone was counted only a few times. This chain links TRBV27 with TRBJ2-7, with TRBD2 matching over 9 bases. The length of the CDR3 is 15 residues. Germline CDR1 reads MNHEY; CDR2 reads SMNVEV (reference sequence). Trimming took 6 bases from V and 0 from J; bases not matched to a gene: 6. The CDR3, as DNA: TGTGCCAGCAGGGTAGCGGGAGCGCTCTCCTACGAGCAGTACTTC. Its translation: CASRVAGALSYEQYF.

The V and J genes are TRBV25-1 and TRBJ1-2; D possibly corresponds to TRBD1 (6 bases). Trimming took 0 bases from V and 4 from J, leaving 12 bases between them. The CDR3 is 15 amino acids. Germline V gene lookup returns CDR1 MGHDK and CDR2 SYGVNS. The CDR3, as DNA: TGTGCCAGCAGTGAATACTCGGGGGCGGTCTATGGCTACACCTTC. Encoded protein: CASSEYSGAVYGYTF.

The chain joins TRBV7-2 to TRBJ1-2, with 7 bases fitting TRBD1. Germline assignment: CDR1 SGHTA and CDR2 FQGNSA. The V gene end was trimmed by 2 bases and the J gene end by 12 bases; junction bases not matched to a gene: 12. The CDR3 runs to 14 residues. CDR3 sequence reads: CASSLNERGRIDTF. CDR3 bases: TGTGCCAGCAGCTTAAATGAAAGGGGGCGCATCGACACCTTC.

The rearrangement uses TRBV18 and TRBJ2-7; 7 bases match TRBD2. The CDR3 runs 14 residues. Trimming cost V 2 bases and J 5 bases; bases outside gene matches: 6. Germline assignment: CDR1 KGHSH and CDR2 LQKENI. DNA of the CDR3: TGTGCCAGCTCACCATCAGTGGGGAGGGACGAGCAGTACTTC. This encodes CASSPSVGRDEQYF.

This chain connects TRBV6-5 to TRBJ1-6, with 8 bases aligning to TRBD1. This CDR3 is 14 amino acids long. The junction had 4 bases not matched to a gene; V was cut back by 5 bases and J by 7 bases. CDR1 and CDR2 from the germline V gene are MNHEY and SVGAGI. The CDR3 sequence: CASSRTGMNSPLHF. DNA of the CDR3: TGTGCCAGCAGTCGGACAGGGATGAATTCACCCCTCCACTTT.

The chain couples TRBV19 to TRBJ2-2, with 10 bases lining up with TRBD2. The CDR3 runs 15 residues. Germline assignment: CDR1 LNHDA and CDR2 SQIVND (reference sequence). Trimming removed 4 bases from V and 1 base from J; junction bases left unmatched: 0. CDR3 region: CASSRLAGNTGELFF. CDR3 in DNA: TGTGCCAGTAGTAGACTAGCGGGGAACACCGGGGAGCTGTTTTTT.

This chain joins TRBV5-1 and TRBJ2-4; D remains unclear. The V end lost 4 bases, the J end lost 8 bases, and 13 bases lay between the germline ends. Germline V gives CDR1 SGHRS, CDR2 YFSETQ. The CDR3 sequence is 13 residues long. CDR3 nucleotides: TGCGCCAGCAGCGCTTATGGGTCGGACATTCAGTACTTC. This codes for CASSAYGSDIQYF.

The chain carries TRBV5-4 and TRBJ2-1; 8 bases match TRBD2. CDR1 SGHNT and CDR2 YYREEE come from the germline V gene (reference sequence). J was trimmed by 7 bases and V by 2 bases; bases with no gene match: 5. This CDR3 is built from 14 residues. The DNA for the CDR3 is TGTGCCAGCAGCTTAAGACTAGCGAGGAATGAGCAGTTCTTC. Translated: CASSLRLARNEQFF.

The gene calls are TRBV18 and TRBJ2-1; D is unresolved. Deletions cut 2 bases from V and 8 bases from J, with 10 bases between. This CDR3 is built from 13 residues. Germline V lookup: CDR1 KGHSH, CDR2 LQKENI. The DNA of the CDR3 is TGTGCCAGCTCACCATTCGGCTTCGATGAGCAGTTCTTC. It specifies CASSPFGFDEQFF.